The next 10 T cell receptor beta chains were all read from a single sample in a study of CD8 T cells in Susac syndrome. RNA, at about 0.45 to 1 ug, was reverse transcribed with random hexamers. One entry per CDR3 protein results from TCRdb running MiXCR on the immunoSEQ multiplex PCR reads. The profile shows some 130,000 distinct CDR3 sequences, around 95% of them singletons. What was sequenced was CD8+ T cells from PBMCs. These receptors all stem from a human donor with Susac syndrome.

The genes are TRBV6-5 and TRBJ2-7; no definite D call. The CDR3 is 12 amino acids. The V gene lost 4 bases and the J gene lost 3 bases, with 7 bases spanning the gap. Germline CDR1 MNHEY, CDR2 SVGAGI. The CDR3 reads CASSSKGYEQYF. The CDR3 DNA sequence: TGTGCCAGCAGTTCCAAAGGCTACGAGCAGTACTTC.

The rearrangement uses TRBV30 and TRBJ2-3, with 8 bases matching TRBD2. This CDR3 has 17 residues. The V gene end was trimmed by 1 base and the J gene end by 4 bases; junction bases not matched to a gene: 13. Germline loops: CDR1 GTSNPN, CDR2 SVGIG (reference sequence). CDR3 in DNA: TGTGCCTGGAGTGCCCTCCAACAGGGACTAGAGGCAGATACGCAGTATTTT. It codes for CAWSALQQGLEADTQYF.

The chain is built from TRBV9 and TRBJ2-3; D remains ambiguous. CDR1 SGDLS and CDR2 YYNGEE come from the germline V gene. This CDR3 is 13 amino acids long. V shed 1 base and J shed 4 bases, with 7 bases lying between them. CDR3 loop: CASSVISADTQYF. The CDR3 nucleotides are TGTGCCAGCAGCGTAATAAGCGCAGATACGCAGTATTTT. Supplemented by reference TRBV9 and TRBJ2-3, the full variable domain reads DSGVTQTPKHLITATGQRVTLRCSPRSGDLSVYWYQQSLDQGLQFLIQYYNGEERAKGNILERFSAQQFPDLHSELNLSSLELGDSALYFCASSVISADTQYFGPGTRLTVL.

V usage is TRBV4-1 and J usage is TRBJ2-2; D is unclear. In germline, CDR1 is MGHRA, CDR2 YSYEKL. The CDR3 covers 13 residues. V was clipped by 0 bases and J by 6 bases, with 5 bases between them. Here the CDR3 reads CASSQEQPGELFF. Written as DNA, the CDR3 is TGCGCCAGCAGCCAAGAGCAGCCCGGGGAGCTGTTTTTT.

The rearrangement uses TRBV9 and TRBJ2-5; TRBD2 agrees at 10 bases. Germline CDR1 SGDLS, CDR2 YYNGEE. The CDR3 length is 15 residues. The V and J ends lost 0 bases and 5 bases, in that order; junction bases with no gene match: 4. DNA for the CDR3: TGTGCCAGCAGCGTAGTAGCGGGAGGACACGAGACCCAGTACTTC. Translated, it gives CASSVVAGGHETQYF.

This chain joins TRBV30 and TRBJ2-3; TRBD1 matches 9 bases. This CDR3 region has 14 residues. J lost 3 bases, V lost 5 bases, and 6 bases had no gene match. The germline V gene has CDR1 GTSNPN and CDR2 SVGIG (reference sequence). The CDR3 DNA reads TGTGCCTGGGGTACGGGACAGGGAACAGATACGCAGTATTTT. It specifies CAWGTGQGTDTQYF.

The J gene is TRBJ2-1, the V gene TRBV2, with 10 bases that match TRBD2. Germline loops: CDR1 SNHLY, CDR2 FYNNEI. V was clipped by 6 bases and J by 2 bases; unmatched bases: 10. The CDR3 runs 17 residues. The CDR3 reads CASSPGAGGPPYNEQFF. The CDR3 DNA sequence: TGTGCCAGCAGCCCCGGAGCGGGAGGGCCCCCCTACAATGAGCAGTTCTTC.

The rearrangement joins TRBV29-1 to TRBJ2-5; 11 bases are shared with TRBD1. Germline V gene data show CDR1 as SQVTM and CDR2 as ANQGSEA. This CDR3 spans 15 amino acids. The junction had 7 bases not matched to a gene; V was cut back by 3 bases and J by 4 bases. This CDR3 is CSVDLGTGGIETQYF. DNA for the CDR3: TGCAGCGTTGATTTGGGGACAGGGGGGATAGAGACCCAGTACTTC.

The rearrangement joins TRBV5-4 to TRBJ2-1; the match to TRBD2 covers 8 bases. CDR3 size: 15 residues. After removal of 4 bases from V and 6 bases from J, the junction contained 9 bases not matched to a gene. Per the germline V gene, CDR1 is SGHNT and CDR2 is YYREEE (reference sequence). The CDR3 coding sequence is TGTGCCAGCAGCCCCCCTTCTAGCGGGCTCAATGAGCAGTTCTTC. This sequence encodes CASSPPSSGLNEQFF.

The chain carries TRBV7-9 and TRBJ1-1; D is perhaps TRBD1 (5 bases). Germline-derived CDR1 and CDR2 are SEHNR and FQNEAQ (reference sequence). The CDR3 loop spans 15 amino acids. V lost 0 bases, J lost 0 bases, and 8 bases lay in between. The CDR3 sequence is CASSLAQGLNTEAFF. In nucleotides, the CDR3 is TGTGCCAGCAGCTTAGCGCAGGGATTGAACACTGAAGCTTTCTTT.